This T cell receptor beta chain was identified during a study of cytomegalovirus exposure and HLA in healthy donors. For the study at large: Earlier, 95 million to 120 million unique TCR beta sequences were recovered from approximately 180 million T cells by an analysis. Study outcomes and limitations: Information on immune exposure was restricted to one variable (CMV serostatus). Across donors, most TCRs were seen rarely, yet some public ones were widespread.

The CDR3 runs 13 residues. V lost 0 bases and J lost 0, with 3 bases in between. CDR1 is GTSNPN, CDR2 SVGIG, per germline (reference sequence). The primer mix had 60 Vbeta and 13 Jbeta primers. Sequencing was performed with immunoSEQ multiplex PCR; in TCRdb, only in-frame clones are kept and a portion is missing. This sample has roughly 180,000 clones; about 80% occur once, and the top ten carry less than 2%. The donors (healthy individuals) were bone marrow donors. This clone was seen a few times. The antigen remains unidentified. Sequenced input: PBMCs. This sequence originates from a man aged 40-49 years in good health and CMV-seronegative. The chain combines TRBV30 with TRBJ1-5; no reliable D call. DNA of the CDR3: TGTGCCTGGAGTGTTAATAGCAATCAGCCCCAGCATTTT. This encodes CAWSVNSNQPQHF.